This entry lists 2 T cell receptor beta chains sequenced from one sample in a study of vaccination and CD4 T cells after COVID-19. An Oncomine TCR Beta short-read assay was used to sequence the DNA from cultured CD4+ T cells. Cultured CD4+ T cells were the source of extracted genomic DNA. MiXCR was run by TCRdb on the PCR reads, yielding one entry per CDR3 protein. The sample consists of fewer than 10,000 distinct CDR3 sequences, around a third of them appearing once. No antigen is known for these receptors. Treatment in this sample: roughly 11-day PBMC culture with coronavirus spike peptide pools or control peptides (ViraFEST assay). Collection of the unexposed donor's CD4+ T cells took place before the COVID-19 pandemic (2011-2018). The specimen was CD4+ T cells from blood, cultured in vitro. The receptors originated from a human donor in good health.

The chain couples TRBV6-2 or TRBV6-3 to TRBJ2-7; maybe TRBD2 (6 bases). This CDR3 is 15 amino acids long. Germline-derived CDR1 and CDR2 are MNHEY and SVGEGT. Trimming took off 2 bases at V and 3 bases at J, with 14 bases between the two ends. The CDR3 DNA reads as TGTGCCAGCAGTTACCCCATTCTGGACTACTACGAGCAGTACTTC. Protein: CASSYPILDYYEQYF.

The V call is TRBV20-1, the J call TRBJ2-1; 8 positions agree with TRBD2. CDR1 DFQATT and CDR2 SNEGSKA come from the germline V gene (reference sequence). This CDR3 region has 16 residues. V shed 5 bases, J shed 1 base, and the junction held 10 bases outside the gene matches. CDR3 sequence (DNA): TGCAGTGCTCCCCTCGGGAGGGGAAGGTCCTACAATGAGCAGTTCTTC. This codes for CSAPLGRGRSYNEQFF.